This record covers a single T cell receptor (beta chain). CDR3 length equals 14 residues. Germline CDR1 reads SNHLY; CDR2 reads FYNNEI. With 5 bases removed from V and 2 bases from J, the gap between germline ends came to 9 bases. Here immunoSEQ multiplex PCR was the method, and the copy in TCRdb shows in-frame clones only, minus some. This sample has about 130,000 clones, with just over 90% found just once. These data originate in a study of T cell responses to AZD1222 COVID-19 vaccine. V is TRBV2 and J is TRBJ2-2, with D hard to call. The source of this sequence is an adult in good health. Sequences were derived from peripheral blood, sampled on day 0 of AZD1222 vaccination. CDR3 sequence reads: CASSPQTNTGELFF. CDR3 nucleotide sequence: TGTGCCAGCAGTCCCCAGACCAACACCGGGGAGCTGTTTTTT.